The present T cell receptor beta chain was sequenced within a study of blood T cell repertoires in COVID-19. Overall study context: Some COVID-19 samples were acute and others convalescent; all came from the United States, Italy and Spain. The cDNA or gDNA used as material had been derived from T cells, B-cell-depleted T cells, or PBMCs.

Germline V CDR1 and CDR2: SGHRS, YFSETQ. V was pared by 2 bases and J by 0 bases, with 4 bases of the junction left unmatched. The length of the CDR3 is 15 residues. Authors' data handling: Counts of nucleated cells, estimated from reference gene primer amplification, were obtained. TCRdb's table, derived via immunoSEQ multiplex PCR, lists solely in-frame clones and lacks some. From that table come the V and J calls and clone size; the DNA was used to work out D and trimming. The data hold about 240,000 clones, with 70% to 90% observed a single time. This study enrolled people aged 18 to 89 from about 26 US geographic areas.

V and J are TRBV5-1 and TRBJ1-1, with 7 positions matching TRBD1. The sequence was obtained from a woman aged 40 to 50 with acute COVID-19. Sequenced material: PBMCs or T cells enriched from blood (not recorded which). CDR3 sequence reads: CASSLLQGMNTEAFF. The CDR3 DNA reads TGCGCCAGCAGCTTACTACAGGGGATGAACACTGAAGCTTTCTTT.